This T cell receptor beta chain was recorded in a study of technical replicates of blood from a few donors. The CDR3 is 13 amino acids. The germline CDR1 and CDR2 sequences are SGHDT and YYEEEE. The V end lost 4 bases, the J end lost 5 bases, and 12 bases lay between the germline ends. Repertoires were generated with immunoSEQ multiplex PCR, while TCRdb's copy carries only in-frame clones and drops some. The sample holds 10,000 to 12,000 clones; around 94% are singletons and the top ten take 7% to 8.5%. This chain links TRBV5-6 with TRBJ1-1, with no clear D. The receptor was isolated from a human donor in good health. The sequenced sample consisted of PBMCs. The CDR3 sequence is CASSRTSFTEAFF. The CDR3 nucleotides are TGTGCCAGCAGCCGGACTTCTTTTACTGAAGCTTTCTTT.